Each of the 8 T cell receptor beta chains below was sequenced from the same sample in a study of control samples from healthy donors and cancer patients. Repertoires were generated with immunoSEQ multiplex PCR, while TCRdb's copy carries only in-frame clones and drops some. The data hold about 86,000 clones, with about 89% observed a single time. The sample consisted of PBMCs. The origin of the receptors is a woman between 50 and 59 years old with colorectal cancer.

V is TRBV2 and J is TRBJ1-2; TRBD1 matches at 10 bases. The V segment lost 5 bases and the J segment 2 bases; nucleotides outside the gene matches: 2. This CDR3 region has 14 residues. Germline V CDR1 and CDR2: SNHLY, FYNNEI. The CDR3 region has the DNA TGTGCCAGCAGTATGGACAGGGGGAACTATGGCTACACCTTC. Its protein product is CASSMDRGNYGYTF. The full variable domain, its missing parts supplied by reference TRBV2 and TRBJ1-2, is EPEVTQTPSHQVTQMGQEVILRCVPISNHLYFYWYRQILGQKVEFLVSFYNNEISEKSEIFDDQFSVERPDGSNFTLKIRSTKLEDSAMYFCASSMDRGNYGYTFGSGTRLTVV.

The rearrangement joins TRBV6-5 to TRBJ1-4; D is unresolved. The CDR3 contains 16 residues. The germline CDR1 and CDR2 sequences are MNHEY and SVGAGI. V gave up 0 bases and J gave up 4 bases, with 12 bases separating them. CDR3 nucleotide sequence: TGTGCCAGCAGTTACTCCCCAGACGGTAGTAATGAAAAACTGTTTTTT. Residues: CASSYSPDGSNEKLFF.

The CDR3 DNA sequence: TGTGCCAGCAGCCCAGGACAGGGGGCCTATGGGGCCAACGTCCTGACTTTC. Encoded protein: CASSPGQGAYGANVLTF. The chain has TRBV5-5 and TRBJ2-6, with 11 nucleotides matching TRBD1. After removal of 4 bases from V and 3 bases from J, the junction contained 6 bases not matched to a gene. From germline, CDR1 is SGHKS and CDR2 YYEKEE (reference sequence). The CDR3 totals 17 residues.

The chain recombines TRBV9 with TRBJ1-3; 7 bases fit TRBD1. From germline, CDR1 is SGDLS and CDR2 YYNGEE. This CDR3 is built from 17 residues. J was trimmed by 0 bases and V by 4 bases; bases with no gene match: 10. As DNA, the CDR3 is TGTGCCAGCAGCCCGTCCCCAGGGGGGAGCTCTGGAAACACCATATATTTT. Its translation is CASSPSPGGSSGNTIYF.

CDR3 bases: TGTGCCAGCAGCCCCCGGGACAGGGGGCTCGGTGGCTACACCTTC. This encodes CASSPRDRGLGGYTF. This chain uses TRBV6-5 with TRBJ1-2; 12 positions match TRBD1. V lost 6 bases to trimming and J lost 7 bases; unmatched junction nucleotides: 9. Looked up from germline, CDR1 is MNHEY and CDR2 is SVGAGI. CDR3 length equals 15 residues.

This chain joins TRBV20-1 and TRBJ1-2, with 8 bases fitting TRBD1. CDR1 is DFQATT and CDR2 is SNEGSKA in the germline V gene (reference sequence). The trim removed 3 bases at V and 6 bases at J, leaving 9 bases unmatched. This CDR3 has 14 amino acids. This CDR3 reads CSASAAGGHHGYTF. CDR3 nucleotide sequence: TGCAGTGCTAGTGCGGCAGGGGGCCATCATGGCTACACCTTC.

The rearrangement uses TRBV7-2 and TRBJ1-6; D possibly corresponds to TRBD1 (5 bases). Germline assignment: CDR1 SGHTA and CDR2 FQGNSA. CDR3 size: 15 residues. V gave up 5 bases and J gave up 6 bases, with 14 bases separating them. The CDR3 DNA is TGTGCCAGCAGCCCGCCCGGGGCTGCTAATTCACCCCTCCACTTT. It translates to CASSPPGAANSPLHF.

The rearrangement uses TRBV3-1 (or the pseudogene TRBV3-2) and TRBJ2-1; no definite D call. This CDR3 has 11 amino acids. V dropped 4 bases and J dropped 10 bases, with 8 bases sitting between them. Germline values: CDR1 LGHDT, CDR2 YNNKEL (reference sequence). CDR3 in DNA: TGTGCCAGCAGCCGCCTGGGAGAGCAGTTCTTC. Encoded protein: CASSRLGEQFF.